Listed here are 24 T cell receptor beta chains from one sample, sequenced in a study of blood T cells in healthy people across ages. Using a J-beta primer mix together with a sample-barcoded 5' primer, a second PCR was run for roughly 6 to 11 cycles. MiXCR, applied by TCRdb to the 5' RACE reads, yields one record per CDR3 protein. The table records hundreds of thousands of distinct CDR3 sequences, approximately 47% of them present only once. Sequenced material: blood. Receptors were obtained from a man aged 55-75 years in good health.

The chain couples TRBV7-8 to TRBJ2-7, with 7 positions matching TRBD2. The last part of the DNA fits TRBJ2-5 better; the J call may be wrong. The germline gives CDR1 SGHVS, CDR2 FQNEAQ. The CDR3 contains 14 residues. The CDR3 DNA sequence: TGTGCCAGCAGCCTTCGACTAGCCAGAGAGACCCAGTACTTC. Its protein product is CASSLRLARETQYF.

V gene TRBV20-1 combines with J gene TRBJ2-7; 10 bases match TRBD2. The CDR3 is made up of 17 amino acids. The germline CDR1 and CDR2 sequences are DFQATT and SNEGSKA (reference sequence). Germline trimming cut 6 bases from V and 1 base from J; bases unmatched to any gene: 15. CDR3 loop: CSALDLASGSLSYEQYF. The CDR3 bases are TGCAGTGCGCTAGATCTGGCTAGCGGGAGCCTGTCCTACGAGCAGTACTTC.

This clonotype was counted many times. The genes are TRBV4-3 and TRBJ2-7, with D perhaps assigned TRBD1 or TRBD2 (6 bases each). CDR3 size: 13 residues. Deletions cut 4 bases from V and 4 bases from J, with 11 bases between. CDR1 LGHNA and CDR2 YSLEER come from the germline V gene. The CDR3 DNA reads TGCGCCAGCAGCCGGGGGGCGGGGTACGAGCAGTACTTC. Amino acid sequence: CASSRGAGYEQYF.

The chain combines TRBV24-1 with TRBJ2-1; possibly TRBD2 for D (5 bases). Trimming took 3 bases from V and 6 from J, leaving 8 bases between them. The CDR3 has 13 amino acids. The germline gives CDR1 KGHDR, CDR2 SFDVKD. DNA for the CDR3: TGTGCCACCAGTGATGCCAGCGGCAATGAGCAGTTCTTC. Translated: CATSDASGNEQFF.

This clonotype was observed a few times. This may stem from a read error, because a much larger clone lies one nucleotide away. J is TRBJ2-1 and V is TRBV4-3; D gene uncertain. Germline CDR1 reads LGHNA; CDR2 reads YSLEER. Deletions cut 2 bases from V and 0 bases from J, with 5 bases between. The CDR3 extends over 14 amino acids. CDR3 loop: CASSQCGSYNEQFF. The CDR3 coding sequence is TGCGCCAGCAGCCAATGTGGCTCCTACAATGAGCAGTTCTTC.

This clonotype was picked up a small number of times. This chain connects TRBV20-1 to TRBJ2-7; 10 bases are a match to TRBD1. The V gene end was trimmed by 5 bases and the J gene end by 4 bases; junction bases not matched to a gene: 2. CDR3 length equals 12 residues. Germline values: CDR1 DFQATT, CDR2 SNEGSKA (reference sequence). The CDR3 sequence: CSAGQGVYEQYF. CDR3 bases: TGCAGTGCTGGACAGGGGGTATACGAGCAGTACTTC.

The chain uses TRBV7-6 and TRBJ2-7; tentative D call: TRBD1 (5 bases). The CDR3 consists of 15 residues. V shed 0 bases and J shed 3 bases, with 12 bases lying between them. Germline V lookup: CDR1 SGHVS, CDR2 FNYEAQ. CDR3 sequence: CASSLAKDRYYEQYF. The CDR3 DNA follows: TGTGCCAGCAGCTTAGCGAAAGACAGATACTACGAGCAGTACTTC.

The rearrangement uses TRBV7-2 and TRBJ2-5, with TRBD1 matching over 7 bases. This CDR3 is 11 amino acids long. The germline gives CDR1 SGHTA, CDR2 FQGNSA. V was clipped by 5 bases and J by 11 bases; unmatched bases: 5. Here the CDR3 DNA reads TGTGCCAGCAGCCAGGGGGTTGGGCAGTACTTC. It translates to CASSQGVGQYF.

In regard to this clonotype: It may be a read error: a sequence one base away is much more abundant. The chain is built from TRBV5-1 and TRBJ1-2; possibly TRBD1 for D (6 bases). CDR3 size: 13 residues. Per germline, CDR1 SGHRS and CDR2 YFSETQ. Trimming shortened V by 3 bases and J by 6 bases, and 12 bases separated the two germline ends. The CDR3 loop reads CASSSFHRDGYTF. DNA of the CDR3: TGCGCCAGCAGCTCTTTCCACAGGGATGGCTACACCTTC. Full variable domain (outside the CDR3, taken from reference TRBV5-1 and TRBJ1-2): KAGVTQTPRYLIKTRGQQVTLSCSPISGHRSVSWYQQTPGQGLQFLFEYFSETQRNKGNFPGRFSGRQFSNSRSEMNVSTLELGDSALYLCASSSFHRDGYTFGSGTRLTVV.

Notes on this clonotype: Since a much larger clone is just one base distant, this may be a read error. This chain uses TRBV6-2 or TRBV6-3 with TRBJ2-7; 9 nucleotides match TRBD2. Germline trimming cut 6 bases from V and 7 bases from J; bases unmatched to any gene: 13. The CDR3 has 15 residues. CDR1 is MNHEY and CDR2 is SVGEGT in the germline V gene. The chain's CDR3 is CASRLSGSLNNEQYF. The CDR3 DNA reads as TGTGCCAGCAGACTTAGCGGGAGTCTGAACAATGAGCAGTACTTC.

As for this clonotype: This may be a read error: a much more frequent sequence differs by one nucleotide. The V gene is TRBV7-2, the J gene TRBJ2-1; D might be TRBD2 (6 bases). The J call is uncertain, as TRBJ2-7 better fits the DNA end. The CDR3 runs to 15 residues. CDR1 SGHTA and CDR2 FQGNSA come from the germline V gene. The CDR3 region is CASSQTRDFYNEQYF. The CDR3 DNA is TGTGCCAGCAGCCAAACCCGGGACTTTTACAATGAGCAGTACTTC.

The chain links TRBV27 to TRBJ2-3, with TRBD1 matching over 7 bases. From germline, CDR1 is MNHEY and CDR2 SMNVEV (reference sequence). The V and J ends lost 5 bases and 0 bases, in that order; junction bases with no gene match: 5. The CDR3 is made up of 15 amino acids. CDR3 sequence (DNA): TGTGCCAGCAGTCCACAGGGGTTTAGCACAGATACGCAGTATTTT. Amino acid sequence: CASSPQGFSTDTQYF.

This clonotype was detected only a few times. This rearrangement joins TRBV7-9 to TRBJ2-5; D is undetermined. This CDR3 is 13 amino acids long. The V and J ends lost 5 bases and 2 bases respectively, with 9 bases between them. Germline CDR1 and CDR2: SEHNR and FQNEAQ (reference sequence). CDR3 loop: CASSKDLQETQYF. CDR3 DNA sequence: TGTGCCAGCAGCAAAGACTTACAAGAGACCCAGTACTTC.

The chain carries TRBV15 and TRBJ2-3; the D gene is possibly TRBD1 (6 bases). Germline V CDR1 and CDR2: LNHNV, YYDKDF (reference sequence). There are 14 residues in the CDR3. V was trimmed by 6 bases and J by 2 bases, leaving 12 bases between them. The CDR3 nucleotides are TGTGCCACCAGAAGTTGGGGGCCCACAGATACGCAGTATTTT. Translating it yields CATRSWGPTDTQYF.

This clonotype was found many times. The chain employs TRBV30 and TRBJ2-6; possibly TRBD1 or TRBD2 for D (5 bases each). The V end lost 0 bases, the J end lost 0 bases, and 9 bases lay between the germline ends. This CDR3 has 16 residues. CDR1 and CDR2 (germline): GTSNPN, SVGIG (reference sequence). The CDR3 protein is CAWSVGGGSGANVLTF. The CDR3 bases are TGTGCCTGGAGTGTTGGTGGGGGCTCTGGGGCCAACGTCCTGACTTTC.

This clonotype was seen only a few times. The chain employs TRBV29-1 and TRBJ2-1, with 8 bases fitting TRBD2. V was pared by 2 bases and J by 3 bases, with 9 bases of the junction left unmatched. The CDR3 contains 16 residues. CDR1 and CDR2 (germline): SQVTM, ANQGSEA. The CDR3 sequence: CSVEQTGAGGYNEQFF. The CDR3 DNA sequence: TGCAGCGTTGAACAGACGGGGGCGGGAGGCTACAATGAGCAGTTCTTC.

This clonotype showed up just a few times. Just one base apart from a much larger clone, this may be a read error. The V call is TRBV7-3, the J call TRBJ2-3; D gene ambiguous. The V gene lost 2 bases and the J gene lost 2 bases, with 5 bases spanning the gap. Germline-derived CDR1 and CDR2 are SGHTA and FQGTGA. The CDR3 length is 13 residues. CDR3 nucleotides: TGTGCCAGCAGCTTAGACCCCACAGATACGCAGTATTTT. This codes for CASSLDPTDTQYF.

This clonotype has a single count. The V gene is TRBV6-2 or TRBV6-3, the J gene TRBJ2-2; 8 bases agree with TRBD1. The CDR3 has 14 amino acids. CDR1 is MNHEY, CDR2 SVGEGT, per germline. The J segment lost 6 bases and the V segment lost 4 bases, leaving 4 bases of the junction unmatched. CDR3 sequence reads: CASSFLRGPGELFF. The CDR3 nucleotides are TGTGCCAGCAGTTTCCTCAGGGGGCCCGGGGAGCTGTTTTTT.

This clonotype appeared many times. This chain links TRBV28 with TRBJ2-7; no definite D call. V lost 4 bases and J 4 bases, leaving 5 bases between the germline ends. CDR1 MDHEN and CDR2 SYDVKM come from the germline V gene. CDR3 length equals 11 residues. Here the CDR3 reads CASSSRYEQYF. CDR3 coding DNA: TGTGCCAGCAGTTCTCGATACGAGCAGTACTTC.

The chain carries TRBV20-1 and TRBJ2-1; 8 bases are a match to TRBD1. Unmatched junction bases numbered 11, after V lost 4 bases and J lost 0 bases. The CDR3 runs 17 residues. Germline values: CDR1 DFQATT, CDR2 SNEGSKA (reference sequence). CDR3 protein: CSANPTGVGGSYNEQFF. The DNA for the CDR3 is TGCAGTGCTAACCCGACAGGGGTGGGCGGCTCCTACAATGAGCAGTTCTTC.

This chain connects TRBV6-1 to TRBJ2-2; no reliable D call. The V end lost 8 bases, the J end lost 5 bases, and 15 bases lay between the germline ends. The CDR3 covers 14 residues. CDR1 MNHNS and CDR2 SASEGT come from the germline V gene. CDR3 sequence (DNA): TGTGCCAGCCGACCTCAACCCGCGACCGGGGAGCTGTTTTTT. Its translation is CASRPQPATGELFF.

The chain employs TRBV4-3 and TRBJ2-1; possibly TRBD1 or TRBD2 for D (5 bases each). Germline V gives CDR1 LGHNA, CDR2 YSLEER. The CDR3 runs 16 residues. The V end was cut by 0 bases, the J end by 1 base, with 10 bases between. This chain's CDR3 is CASSQEGRTSYNEQFF. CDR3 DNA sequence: TGCGCCAGCAGCCAAGAGGGACGGACTTCCTACAATGAGCAGTTCTTC.

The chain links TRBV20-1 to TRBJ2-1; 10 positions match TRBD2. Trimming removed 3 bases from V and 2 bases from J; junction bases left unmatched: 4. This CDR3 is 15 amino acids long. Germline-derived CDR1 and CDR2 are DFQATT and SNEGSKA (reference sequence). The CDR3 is CSARVLAGPYNEQFF. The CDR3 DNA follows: TGCAGTGCTAGGGTACTAGCGGGGCCCTACAATGAGCAGTTCTTC.

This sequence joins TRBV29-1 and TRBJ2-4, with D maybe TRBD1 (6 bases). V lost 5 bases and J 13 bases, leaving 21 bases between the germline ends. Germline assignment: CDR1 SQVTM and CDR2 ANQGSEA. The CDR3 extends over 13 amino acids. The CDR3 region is CSVPDSRGEIQYF. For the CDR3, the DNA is TGCAGCGTTCCGGACAGTCGTGGAGAGATCCAGTACTTC.